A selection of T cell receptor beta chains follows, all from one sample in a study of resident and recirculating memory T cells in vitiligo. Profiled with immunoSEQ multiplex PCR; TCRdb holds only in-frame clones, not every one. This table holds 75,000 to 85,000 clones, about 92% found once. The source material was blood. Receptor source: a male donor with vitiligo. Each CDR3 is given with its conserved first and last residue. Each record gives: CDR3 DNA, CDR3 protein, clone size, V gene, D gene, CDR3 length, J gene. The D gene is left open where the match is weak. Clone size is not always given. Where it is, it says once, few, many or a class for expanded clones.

CDR3nt: TGTGCTAGTGGTTTCCCCCAGGGTAACTACGAGCAGTACTTC
CDR3aa: CASGFPQGNYEQYF
abundance: -
v_gene: TRBV12-5
d_gene: -
len: 14
j_gene: TRBJ2-7

CDR3nt: TGTGCCAGCAGCTTGGAGCTACAGGAAAGCTCCTACGAGCAGTACTTC
CDR3aa: CASSLELQESSYEQYF
abundance: -
v_gene: TRBV5-5
d_gene: -
len: 16
j_gene: TRBJ2-7

CDR3nt: TGTGCCAGCAGCCAAGAGTGGCTCCGGGGGGAGCAGTACTTC
CDR3aa: CASSQEWLRGEQYF
abundance: -
v_gene: TRBV4-2
d_gene: -
len: 14
j_gene: TRBJ2-7

CDR3nt: TGTGCCAGCACTTCTGGACAGGGGGTAGAATATGGCTACACCTTC
CDR3aa: CASTSGQGVEYGYTF
abundance: -
v_gene: TRBV27
d_gene: TRBD1
len: 15
j_gene: TRBJ1-2

CDR3nt: TGTGCCAGCAGCTTAAGAAGTGCGGGAGTAGATGAGCAGTTCTTC
CDR3aa: CASSLRSAGVDEQFF
abundance: -
v_gene: TRBV7-3
d_gene: TRBD2
len: 15
j_gene: TRBJ2-1

CDR3nt: TGTGCCAGCAGCACCTTGACAGGGTTGTACACTGAAGCTTTCTTT
CDR3aa: CASSTLTGLYTEAFF
abundance: -
v_gene: TRBV14
d_gene: TRBD1
len: 15
j_gene: TRBJ1-1

CDR3nt: TGTGCCAGCAGTTTATGGGGCGGGAGGGTCACCGGGGAGCTGTTTTTT
CDR3aa: CASSLWGGRVTGELFF
abundance: -
v_gene: TRBV27
d_gene: TRBD2
len: 16
j_gene: TRBJ2-2

CDR3nt: TGTGCCAGCAATGGGGGGTTTGGTGGCTACACCTTC
CDR3aa: CASNGGFGGYTF
abundance: -
v_gene: TRBV28
d_gene: -
len: 12
j_gene: TRBJ1-2

CDR3nt: TGTGCCAGCAGCCCGGGCACAGGACATGACGAGCAGTACTTC
CDR3aa: CASSPGTGHDEQYF
abundance: -
v_gene: TRBV7-3
d_gene: -
len: 14
j_gene: TRBJ2-7

CDR3nt: TGTGCCAGCAGACCTACTAGCGGGAGTTCCTACGAGCAGTACTTC
CDR3aa: CASRPTSGSSYEQYF
abundance: -
v_gene: TRBV28
d_gene: TRBD2
len: 15
j_gene: TRBJ2-7

CDR3nt: TGTGCCAGCAGTTCTGAGACAGGGGGCCGGCAGCCCCAGCATTTT
CDR3aa: CASSSETGGRQPQHF
abundance: -
v_gene: TRBV27
d_gene: TRBD1
len: 15
j_gene: TRBJ1-5

CDR3nt: TGTGCCAGCTCACCCTCCGACGGGGACTATGGCTACACCTTC
CDR3aa: CASSPSDGDYGYTF
abundance: -
v_gene: TRBV18
d_gene: -
len: 14
j_gene: TRBJ1-2

CDR3nt: TGTGCCAGCAGTGAAGCTCCCACTTACGAGCAGTACTTC
CDR3aa: CASSEAPTYEQYF
abundance: -
v_gene: TRBV2
d_gene: -
len: 13
j_gene: TRBJ2-7

CDR3nt: TGTGCCAGCAGTAGCGGGGGAAGCACAGATACGCAGTATTTT
CDR3aa: CASSSGGSTDTQYF
abundance: -
v_gene: TRBV11-3
d_gene: TRBD2
len: 14
j_gene: TRBJ2-3

CDR3nt: TGTGCCAGCAGTGATCAAGCGGAGCCCACCGGGGAGCTGTTTTTT
CDR3aa: CASSDQAEPTGELFF
abundance: -
v_gene: TRBV6-4
d_gene: -
len: 15
j_gene: TRBJ2-2

CDR3nt: TGCGCCAGCAGCTTGACGGGGGAGCAGGGGGTAGATACGCAGTATTTT
CDR3aa: CASSLTGEQGVDTQYF
abundance: -
v_gene: TRBV5-1
d_gene: -
len: 16
j_gene: TRBJ2-3

CDR3nt: TGTGCCAGCAGCCGTGTCGAGGGGGACACTGAAGCTTTCTTT
CDR3aa: CASSRVEGDTEAFF
abundance: -
v_gene: TRBV6-5
d_gene: -
len: 14
j_gene: TRBJ1-1

CDR3nt: TGTGCCAGCAGCTTGGCGGGACACAGTAACTATGGCTACACCTTC
CDR3aa: CASSLAGHSNYGYTF
abundance: -
v_gene: TRBV5-5
d_gene: -
len: 15
j_gene: TRBJ1-2

CDR3nt: TGTGCCAGTAGTTCGTGGACAGGGGGCCATAATGAAAAACTGTTTTTT
CDR3aa: CASSSWTGGHNEKLFF
abundance: -
v_gene: TRBV19
d_gene: TRBD1
len: 16
j_gene: TRBJ1-4

CDR3nt: TGTGCCAGCAGCTTAGGGGGGGTTGGGGCCAACGTCCTGACTTTC
CDR3aa: CASSLGGVGANVLTF
abundance: -
v_gene: TRBV7-9
d_gene: -
len: 15
j_gene: TRBJ2-6

CDR3nt: TGTGCCAGCAGCGGATGGACAGCCCGATCTGGAAACACCATATATTTT
CDR3aa: CASSGWTARSGNTIYF
abundance: few
v_gene: TRBV9
d_gene: -
len: 16
j_gene: TRBJ1-3

CDR3nt: TGTGCCTGGACCCTCGGCACTGAAGCTTTCTTT
CDR3aa: CAWTLGTEAFF
abundance: once
v_gene: TRBV30
d_gene: -
len: 11
j_gene: TRBJ1-1

CDR3nt: TGTGCCAGCAGCTCACCCTCTAGCGGGCACTACGAGCAGTACTTC
CDR3aa: CASSSPSSGHYEQYF
abundance: -
v_gene: TRBV11-2
d_gene: TRBD2
len: 15
j_gene: TRBJ2-7

CDR3nt: TGTGCCAGCAGCGCTACAGGGGAACATGGCTACACCTTC
CDR3aa: CASSATGEHGYTF
abundance: -
v_gene: TRBV6-5
d_gene: TRBD1
len: 13
j_gene: TRBJ1-2

CDR3nt: TGCAGCGCTGGGGGGGGGAGCCTTGGAAACACCATATATTTT
CDR3aa: CSAGGGSLGNTIYF
abundance: -
v_gene: TRBV29-1
d_gene: -
len: 14
j_gene: TRBJ1-3

CDR3nt: TGTGCCAGCAGCCAAGATACGGTCGAGCAGTACTTC
CDR3aa: CASSQDTVEQYF
abundance: -
v_gene: TRBV14
d_gene: -
len: 12
j_gene: TRBJ2-7

CDR3nt: TGTGCCAGCAGTTTATTAAGGGGTAGGGACACTGAAGCTTTCTTT
CDR3aa: CASSLLRGRDTEAFF
abundance: -
v_gene: TRBV28
d_gene: -
len: 15
j_gene: TRBJ1-1

CDR3nt: TGTGCCAGCAGCCGGACAGGGGGAGAAGATTTATATGGCTACACCTTC
CDR3aa: CASSRTGGEDLYGYTF
abundance: -
v_gene: TRBV7-3
d_gene: TRBD1
len: 16
j_gene: TRBJ1-2

CDR3nt: TGTGCCAGCTCCCGGCGGGACCCCTCAGCGATTCAGCCCCAGCATTTT
CDR3aa: CASSRRDPSAIQPQHF
abundance: -
v_gene: TRBV6-4
d_gene: -
len: 16
j_gene: TRBJ1-5

CDR3nt: TGCGCCAGCAGCCCCCCCGGACTAGCGGGGAGCTCCTACGAGCAGTACTTC
CDR3aa: CASSPPGLAGSSYEQYF
abundance: -
v_gene: TRBV4-1
d_gene: TRBD2
len: 17
j_gene: TRBJ2-7

CDR3nt: TGTGCCAGTTATCTAGTAGGGACAGGGCCCCATGAGCAGTTCTTC
CDR3aa: CASYLVGTGPHEQFF
abundance: -
v_gene: TRBV7-2
d_gene: TRBD1
len: 15
j_gene: TRBJ2-1

CDR3nt: TGTGCCAGCAGTTTACGGAAAACAGATATCGAAAATGAAAAACTGTTTTTT
CDR3aa: CASSLRKTDIENEKLFF
abundance: -
v_gene: TRBV27
d_gene: -
len: 17
j_gene: TRBJ1-4

CDR3nt: TGTGCCAGCAGCTCGCGGACAGGGGAAAGCGTCGAGCAGTACTTC
CDR3aa: CASSSRTGESVEQYF
abundance: -
v_gene: TRBV11-2
d_gene: TRBD1
len: 15
j_gene: TRBJ2-7

CDR3nt: TGTGCCAGCAGTCGGGGGGGGCCTGAGGGAAACACCATATATTTT
CDR3aa: CASSRGGPEGNTIYF
abundance: -
v_gene: TRBV7-2
d_gene: -
len: 15
j_gene: TRBJ1-3

CDR3nt: TGTGCCAGCCGGGACTACCTAAAGGGGACCGGGGAGCTGTTTTTT
CDR3aa: CASRDYLKGTGELFF
abundance: -
v_gene: TRBV19
d_gene: TRBD2
len: 15
j_gene: TRBJ2-2

CDR3nt: TGCGCCAGCAGCCAAGCACCGGGACTAATGAATGAGCAGTTCTTC
CDR3aa: CASSQAPGLMNEQFF
abundance: -
v_gene: TRBV4-3
d_gene: TRBD2
len: 15
j_gene: TRBJ2-1

CDR3nt: TGTGCCAGCAAGGAAACGGCGGGAGTCAACAATGAGCAGTTCTTC
CDR3aa: CASKETAGVNNEQFF
abundance: -
v_gene: TRBV27
d_gene: TRBD2
len: 15
j_gene: TRBJ2-1

CDR3nt: TGTGCCAGCAGAACCCGCCTAGCGCTAAATGAGCAGTTCTTC
CDR3aa: CASRTRLALNEQFF
abundance: -
v_gene: TRBV11-1
d_gene: -
len: 14
j_gene: TRBJ2-1

CDR3nt: TGTGCCAGCAGCGCCGGACTAGCGTTACAAGAGACCCAGTACTTC
CDR3aa: CASSAGLALQETQYF
abundance: -
v_gene: TRBV7-9
d_gene: TRBD2
len: 15
j_gene: TRBJ2-5

CDR3nt: TGTGCCAGCGGCAACCGCAGGGGACATGGCTACACCTTC
CDR3aa: CASGNRRGHGYTF
abundance: -
v_gene: TRBV7-3
d_gene: -
len: 13
j_gene: TRBJ1-2

CDR3nt: TGTGCCAGCAGCCCAAGGGCGTGGGGGGGCACTGAAGCTTTCTTT
CDR3aa: CASSPRAWGGTEAFF
abundance: once
v_gene: TRBV5-6
d_gene: -
len: 15
j_gene: TRBJ1-1

CDR3nt: TGTGCCAGCAAGGGACCGGGAGAAACAGATACGCAGTATTTT
CDR3aa: CASKGPGETDTQYF
abundance: few
v_gene: TRBV6-4
d_gene: -
len: 14
j_gene: TRBJ2-3

CDR3nt: TGTGCCAGCAGTCTTCAGCTCTCCGGGGACTATGGCTACACCTTC
CDR3aa: CASSLQLSGDYGYTF
abundance: -
v_gene: TRBV28
d_gene: -
len: 15
j_gene: TRBJ1-2

CDR3nt: TGTGCCATCAGAGGAGCGACAGGGACCTACGAGCAGTACTTC
CDR3aa: CAIRGATGTYEQYF
abundance: -
v_gene: TRBV10-3
d_gene: TRBD1
len: 14
j_gene: TRBJ2-7

CDR3nt: TGTGCCAGCAGCTTAGGAGAAAGGAACACTGAAGCTTTCTTT
CDR3aa: CASSLGERNTEAFF
abundance: once
v_gene: TRBV7-8
d_gene: -
len: 14
j_gene: TRBJ1-1

CDR3nt: TGTGCCAGCAGTGTGGAGTCCTACGAGCAGTACTTC
CDR3aa: CASSVESYEQYF
abundance: -
v_gene: TRBV28
d_gene: -
len: 12
j_gene: TRBJ2-7

CDR3nt: TGCGCCAGCAGTGAGGACAGGGGCCACGAGCAGTACTTC
CDR3aa: CASSEDRGHEQYF
abundance: -
v_gene: TRBV10-2
d_gene: TRBD1
len: 13
j_gene: TRBJ2-7

CDR3nt: TGTGCCAGCTCACCGACCCGGCCAGGGAAATTTGAAAAACTGTTTTTT
CDR3aa: CASSPTRPGKFEKLFF
abundance: -
v_gene: TRBV18
d_gene: -
len: 16
j_gene: TRBJ1-4

CDR3nt: TGTGCCAGCTGGGACCCGGGACAGGGGTACAATGAGCAGTTCTTC
CDR3aa: CASWDPGQGYNEQFF
abundance: -
v_gene: TRBV28
d_gene: TRBD1
len: 15
j_gene: TRBJ2-1

CDR3nt: TGTGCCTGGAGTGCCAGGGCAAATGAAAAACTGTTTTTT
CDR3aa: CAWSARANEKLFF
abundance: -
v_gene: TRBV30
d_gene: -
len: 13
j_gene: TRBJ1-4